The 21 T cell receptor beta chains reported below all come from one sample, sequenced in a study of breast tumors, draining lymph nodes, adjacent tissues. TCRdb processed the multiplex PCR reads anew with MiXCR; each CDR3 protein has one entry. The sample lists over 200,000 distinct CDR3 sequences, less than 45% occurring once. Samples came from axillary lymph nodes draining the breast cancer. The sequencing sample was made of axillary lymph node tissue. The receptors were gathered from a female donor with breast cancer. Some clones in this sample may be carry-over from other donors' samples.

This clonotype was counted ten times or more. This rearrangement joins TRBV12-3 or TRBV12-4 to TRBJ2-5, with 10 bases that match TRBD1. The CDR3 is made up of 15 amino acids. J gave up 5 bases and V 6 bases, and 9 bases lay outside the gene matches. The CDR3 loop is CASSPGTGVRETQYF. CDR3 DNA sequence: TGTGCCAGCAGCCCCGGGACAGGGGTCCGGGAGACCCAGTACTTC.

The gene calls are TRBV2 and TRBJ1-5; the D gene is possibly TRBD1 (5 bases). V lost 5 bases and J 4 bases, leaving 21 bases between the germline ends. Germline lookup yields CDR1 SNHLY and CDR2 FYNNEI. This CDR3 spans 17 amino acids. In nucleotides, the CDR3 is TGTGCCAGCAGTACAAAGGGTCGGACATTCGGTAATCAGCCCCAGCATTTT. Encoded protein: CASSTKGRTFGNQPQHF.

J is TRBJ1-4 and V is TRBV27; 7 nucleotides match TRBD1. In germline, CDR1 is MNHEY, CDR2 SMNVEV (reference sequence). V trimming: 6 bases; J trimming: 7 bases; junction bases outside the gene matches: 8. There are 14 residues in the CDR3. CDR3 protein: CASSLTGIVEKLFF. CDR3 DNA sequence: TGTGCCAGCAGCTTGACAGGGATCGTTGAAAAACTGTTTTTT.

Regarding this clonotype: A much more abundant neighbour one base away suggests this may be a read error. The J gene is TRBJ1-5, the V gene TRBV6-2 or TRBV6-3, with D possibly being TRBD1 (5 bases). In germline, CDR1 is MNHEY, CDR2 SVGEGT. Deletions cut 5 bases from V and 2 bases from J, with 13 bases between. CDR3 size: 15 residues. The DNA of the CDR3 is TGTGCCAGCAGTCTTGGGGGTTTTGGCAATCAGCCCCAGCATTTT. Encoded protein: CASSLGGFGNQPQHF.

This clonotype was counted a few times. This sequence joins TRBV19 and TRBJ2-4; 8 bases map to TRBD2. The V gene's germline CDR1 is LNHDA and CDR2 SQIVND (reference sequence). This CDR3 has 17 residues. The ends lost 0 bases at V and 3 bases at J; junction bases unmatched: 7. CDR3 residues: CASSIDISGMFKNIQYF. CDR3 DNA: TGTGCCAGTAGTATAGATATTAGCGGGATGTTCAAAAACATTCAGTACTTC.

This clonotype was recorded at least ten times. The chain links TRBV10-3 to TRBJ2-5; a weak D match, TRBD2 (6 bases). V gave up 0 bases and J gave up 2 bases, with 10 bases separating them. CDR1 ENHRY and CDR2 SYGVKD come from the germline V gene. This CDR3 spans 15 amino acids. The CDR3 sequence: CAISESGGTQETQYF. The CDR3 bases are TGTGCCATCAGTGAGTCGGGAGGAACGCAAGAGACCCAGTACTTC.

This chain links TRBV2 with TRBJ2-7, with TRBD2 identical over 9 bases. The V gene's germline CDR1 is SNHLY and CDR2 FYNNEI. The CDR3 is 15 residues long. V lost 5 bases to trimming and J lost 6 bases; unmatched junction nucleotides: 11. The CDR3 coding sequence is TGTGCCAGCAGTCCAGTACCGGGACTAGCCAGCGAGCAGTACTTC. Protein sequence: CASSPVPGLASEQYF.

This clonotype was seen at least ten times. The chain joins TRBV6-5 to TRBJ1-2; 11 nucleotides match TRBD1. The ends lost 5 bases at V and 12 bases at J; junction bases unmatched: 5. Germline loops: CDR1 MNHEY, CDR2 SVGAGI. The CDR3 is 12 residues long. CDR3 nucleotide sequence: TGTGCCAGCAGTCCGGGACAGGGGGGCGACACCTTC. Encoded protein: CASSPGQGGDTF.

The V call is TRBV20-1, the J call TRBJ2-5; 10 positions match TRBD1. With 0 bases clipped from V and 5 bases from J, the junction kept 6 bases outside the gene matches. The CDR3 length is 15 residues. CDR1 is DFQATT, CDR2 SNEGSKA, per germline (reference sequence). CDR3 coding DNA: TGCAGTGCTAGAGACATCGGGACAGGGGCCGAGACCCAGTACTTC. Amino acid sequence: CSARDIGTGAETQYF.

Notes on this clonotype: The junction and the germline gene differ at one end; a read error may be behind it. The chain carries TRBV6-9 and TRBJ2-2; TRBD2 is a possible D gene (6 bases). Germline lookup yields CDR1 MNHGY and CDR2 SVAAGI. The CDR3 loop spans 16 amino acids. The CDR3 loop is CASSGRSGTNTGELLF. The CDR3, as DNA: TGTGCCAGCAGTGGCCGTAGCGGTACGAACACCGGGGAGCTGCTTTTT.

This clonotype was seen repeatedly, ten times or more. The CDR3 protein is CASSLLLGTTRFFADEQFF. As DNA, the CDR3 is TGTGCCAGCAGCTTATTACTCGGGACTACAAGGTTTTTCGCGGATGAGCAGTTCTTC. V is TRBV7-9 and J is TRBJ2-1; 7 nucleotides match TRBD2. This CDR3 is built from 19 residues. Germline V CDR1 and CDR2: SEHNR, FQNEAQ (reference sequence). With 2 bases clipped from V and 8 bases from J, the junction kept 21 bases outside the gene matches.

This clonotype was picked up a small number of times. A junction end diverges from the germline sequence, so it may reflect a read error. The chain employs TRBV25-1 and TRBJ2-7; 10 nucleotides line up with TRBD1. Germline V gene sequence: CDR1 MGHDK, CDR2 SYGVNS. CDR3 length: 16 residues. The CDR3 region is CPSSLGPGQGRYEQYF. The CDR3 bases are TGTCCCAGCAGCTTGGGACCGGGACAGGGGCGCTACGAGCAGTACTTC.

This clonotype was seen many times. The chain combines TRBV4-1 with TRBJ2-2; possible D gene TRBD2, 6 bases. With 1 base removed from V and 3 bases from J, the gap between germline ends came to 9 bases. The V gene's germline CDR1 is MGHRA and CDR2 YSYEKL. There are 15 residues in the CDR3. The chain's CDR3 is CASSQGTGDTGELFF. In DNA, the CDR3 is TGCGCCAGCAGCCAAGGTACGGGGGACACCGGGGAGCTGTTTTTT.

This clonotype turned up a few times. One base away lies a much larger clone, so this may be a sequencing read error. V gene TRBV6-5 combines with J gene TRBJ1-2, with D perhaps TRBD1 (5 bases). The CDR3 runs to 12 residues. Trimming removed 6 bases from V and 9 bases from J, with 14 bases in between. The germline gives CDR1 MNHEY, CDR2 SVGAGI. Here the CDR3 DNA reads TGTGCCAGCAGGCAGGGTTCGTGGAGCTACACCTTC. It translates to CASRQGSWSYTF.

This clonotype was observed a few times. This chain's CDR3 is CASSPTPGRSGANVLTF. In DNA form, the CDR3 reads TGTGCCAGCAGTCCTACCCCGGGAAGATCTGGGGCCAACGTCCTGACTTTC. The gene calls are TRBV28 and TRBJ2-6; D may be TRBD2 (5 bases). The CDR3 spans 17 residues. The germline V gene has CDR1 MDHEN and CDR2 SYDVKM. Deletions cut 5 bases from V and 1 base from J, with 15 bases between.

In its sample, this clonotype was seen many times. The V call is TRBV2, the J call TRBJ2-7; D is undetermined. CDR1 and CDR2 (germline): SNHLY, FYNNEI. Trimming cost V 7 bases and J 3 bases, with 7 bases left between them. This CDR3 comprises 11 residues. The CDR3 loop reads CASTEGYEQYF. The CDR3 DNA is TGTGCCAGCACCGAAGGCTACGAGCAGTACTTC. Full variable domain (rest looked up from reference TRBV2 and TRBJ2-7): EPEVTQTPSHQVTQMGQEVILRCVPISNHLYFYWYRQILGQKVEFLVSFYNNEISEKSEIFDDQFSVERPDGSNFTLKIRSTKLEDSAMYFCASTEGYEQYFGPGTRLTVT.

The sample holds many counts of this clonotype. This chain uses TRBV11-2 with TRBJ2-3; 7 nucleotides agree with TRBD1. CDR1 and CDR2 (germline): SGHAT, FQNNGV. This CDR3 comprises 14 residues. V shed 4 bases and J 0 bases; nucleotides not matched to a gene: 1. The CDR3 coding sequence is TGTGCCAGCAGCTGGGGACAGAGCACAGATACGCAGTATTTT. This gives the protein CASSWGQSTDTQYF.

This clonotype was detected ten times or more. This chain joins TRBV20-1 and TRBJ1-5; D remains unclear. The V end was cut by 0 bases, the J end by 0 bases, with 9 bases between. The CDR3 is made up of 15 amino acids. Germline loops: CDR1 DFQATT, CDR2 SNEGSKA (reference sequence). CDR3 nucleotides: TGCAGTGCTAGAGAGGCAGTTTATAGCAATCAGCCCCAGCATTTT. Translating it yields CSAREAVYSNQPQHF.

This clonotype has ten or more counts. V gene TRBV13 combines with J gene TRBJ1-4; TRBD1 might be the D (5 bases). Germline V gives CDR1 PRHDT, CDR2 FYEKMQ (reference sequence). The CDR3 spans 14 residues. Trimming took off 3 bases at V and 8 bases at J, with 13 bases between the two ends. The CDR3 region has the DNA TGTGCCAGCAGCTTTAAGGCCGGGGGAGAAAAACTGTTTTTT. Translation gives CASSFKAGGEKLFF.

For this clonotype: A much larger clone is a single base away; this may be a read error. This rearrangement joins TRBV20-1 to TRBJ1-5; D call uncertain. Germline V gene lookup returns CDR1 DFQATT and CDR2 SNEGSKA (reference sequence). There are 14 residues in the CDR3. The CDR3 DNA reads as TGCAGTGCTAGGCAAGGTCAGGTTAATCCGCCCCAGCATTTT. It codes for CSARQGQVNPPQHF.

This clonotype was picked up a small number of times. This may stem from a read error, because a much larger clone lies one nucleotide away. The rearrangement links TRBV7-2 to TRBJ1-3; 12 bases align to TRBD1. The CDR3 is 17 residues long. CDR1 SGHTA and CDR2 FQGNSA come from the germline V gene. The CDR3 loop reads CASSPPGQGASGNPIYF. The CDR3 nucleotides are TGTGCCAGCAGCCCTCCGGGACAGGGGGCCTCTGGAAACCCCATATATTTT.